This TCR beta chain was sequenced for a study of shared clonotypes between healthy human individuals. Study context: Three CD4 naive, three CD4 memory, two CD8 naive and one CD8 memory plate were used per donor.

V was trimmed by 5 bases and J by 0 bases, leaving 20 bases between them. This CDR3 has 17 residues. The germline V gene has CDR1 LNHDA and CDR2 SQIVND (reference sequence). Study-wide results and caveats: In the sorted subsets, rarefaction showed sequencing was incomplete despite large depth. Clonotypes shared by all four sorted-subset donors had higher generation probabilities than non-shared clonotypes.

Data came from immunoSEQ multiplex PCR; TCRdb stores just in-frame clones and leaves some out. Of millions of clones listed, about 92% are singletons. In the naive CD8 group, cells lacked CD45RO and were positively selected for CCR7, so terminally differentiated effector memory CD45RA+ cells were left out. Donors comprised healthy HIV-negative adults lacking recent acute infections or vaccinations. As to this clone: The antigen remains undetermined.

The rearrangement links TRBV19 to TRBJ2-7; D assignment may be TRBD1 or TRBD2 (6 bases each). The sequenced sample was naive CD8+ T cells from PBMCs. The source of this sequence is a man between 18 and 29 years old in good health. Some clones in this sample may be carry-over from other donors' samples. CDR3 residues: CASSSFVGGYSSYEQYF. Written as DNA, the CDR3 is TGTGCCAGTAGTTCTTTTGTGGGGGGCTACAGCTCCTACGAGCAGTACTTC.